A single sample is the source of the 31 T cell receptor beta chains below, sequenced in a study of blood T cell repertoires in COVID-19 (dated by TCRdb to the early 2020s). Libraries were prepared through the immunoSEQ multiplex PCR assay. TCRdb carries this immuneACCESS record with in-frame sequences only. Its versions omit some clonotypes, under half of them owing to an unresolved V gene in the studies checked, with the rest unexplained. The sample table records approximately 230,000 clones; roughly 80% of these occur just once. The leading ten clones occupy under 5.5% of the sample. The sequencing input was peripheral blood. The origin of the receptors is an elderly woman with active or convalescent COVID-19.

V is TRBV11-3 and J is TRBJ2-6; tentatively, D is TRBD2 (5 bases). CDR3 length: 15 amino acids. Trimming removed 3 bases at V and 1 base at J, with 7 bases between. The germline CDR1 and CDR2 sequences are SGHNT and YENEEA. CDR3 amino acids: CASSFGGSGANVLTF. CDR3 DNA: TGTGCCAGCAGCTTCGGCGGGTCTGGGGCCAACGTCCTGACTTTC. Drawing the rest from reference TRBV11-3 and TRBJ2-6, the complete variable domain is EAGVVQSPRYKIIEKKQPVAFWCNPISGHNTLYWYLQNLGQGPELLIRYENEEAVDDSQLPKDRFSAERLKGVDSTLKIQPAELGDSAVYLCASSFGGSGANVLTFGAGSRLTVL.

The gene calls are TRBV9 and TRBJ2-3; the D gene is possibly TRBD1 (6 bases). Trimming left V 3 bases short and J 2 bases short, with 16 bases between. Germline values: CDR1 SGDLS, CDR2 YYNGEE. The CDR3 loop spans 16 amino acids. CDR3 DNA: TGTGCCAGCAGCGCACGAAATGGACAGATCACAGATACGCAGTATTTT. This translates into CASSARNGQITDTQYF.

This chain connects TRBV5-1 to TRBJ1-1; D ambiguous. The CDR3 length is 14 residues. V lost 1 base to trimming and J lost 1 base, with 8 bases between them. From germline, CDR1 is SGHRS and CDR2 YFSETQ. In DNA form, the CDR3 reads TGCGCCAGCAGCTTGCTTTCAGGGAACACTGAAGCTTTCTTT. Encoded protein: CASSLLSGNTEAFF.

The chain links TRBV11-3 to TRBJ2-1; D perhaps matches TRBD2 (6 bases). The CDR3 spans 16 residues. Looked up from germline, CDR1 is SGHNT and CDR2 is YENEEA. Trimming took 1 base from V and 3 from J, leaving 13 bases between them. The CDR3 coding sequence is TGTGCCAGCAGCTTAGCAGGGACTTCACGCTACAATGAGCAGTTCTTC. It specifies CASSLAGTSRYNEQFF.

The J gene is TRBJ1-4, the V gene TRBV5-1; D not certain. Germline loops: CDR1 SGHRS, CDR2 YFSETQ. CDR3 length: 13 residues. V gave up 0 bases and J gave up 8 bases, with 8 bases separating them. CDR3 bases: TGCGCCAGCAGCTTGGGTACAGAGGAAAAACTGTTTTTT. This codes for CASSLGTEEKLFF.

The rearrangement links TRBV19 to TRBJ2-2; possibly TRBD1 for D (5 bases). The V gene's germline CDR1 is LNHDA and CDR2 SQIVND (reference sequence). The CDR3 loop spans 14 amino acids. V was shortened by 7 bases and J by 4 bases, with 13 bases between the two germline ends. CDR3 protein: CASNRQTPTGELFF. CDR3 coding DNA: TGTGCCAGTAACCGACAGACACCCACCGGGGAGCTGTTTTTT.

The V call is TRBV3-1 (or the pseudogene TRBV3-2), the J call TRBJ2-7; D call uncertain. Germline values: CDR1 LGHDT, CDR2 YNNKEL (reference sequence). V lost 3 bases to trimming and J lost 5 bases, with 14 bases between them. This CDR3 comprises 14 residues. As DNA, the CDR3 is TGTGCCAGCAGCCACACGACAAAAGTCCACGAGCAGTACTTC. This translates into CASSHTTKVHEQYF.

The chain has TRBV5-1 and TRBJ1-2, with 9 positions matching TRBD1. Losses at the gene ends were 4 bases for V and 0 bases for J; bases not matched to a gene: 4. CDR3 length: 15 residues. Per germline, CDR1 SGHRS and CDR2 YFSETQ. The CDR3 reads CASSGDRAANYGYTF. The DNA of the CDR3 is TGCGCCAGCAGCGGGGACAGGGCTGCTAACTATGGCTACACCTTC.

The rearrangement joins TRBV11-2 to TRBJ2-5, with a possible D match to TRBD2 (5 bases). From germline, CDR1 is SGHAT and CDR2 FQNNGV. Trimming pared 2 bases from V and 1 base from J, leaving 11 bases between. The CDR3 spans 15 residues. The DNA for the CDR3 is TGTGCCAGCAGCTTAATGAGCGGACTCCAAGAGACCCAGTACTTC. Its protein is CASSLMSGLQETQYF.

J is TRBJ2-1 and V is TRBV5-1, with 7 bases matching TRBD1. The CDR3 consists of 15 residues. V lost 4 bases and J lost 4; bases outside the gene matches: 8. The germline gives CDR1 SGHRS, CDR2 YFSETQ. The DNA of the CDR3 is TGCGCCAGCAGCCTCGCCCGGGACAGTTACAATGAGCAGTTCTTC. It yields the protein CASSLARDSYNEQFF.

V gene TRBV10-3 combines with J gene TRBJ1-2; D perhaps matches TRBD1 (5 bases). The germline V and J ends were trimmed by 0 bases and 4 bases, with 9 bases remaining between them. The germline gives CDR1 ENHRY, CDR2 SYGVKD. This CDR3 has 14 residues. The DNA for the CDR3 is TGTGCCATCAGTGAGTCGAAGGGACTCTATGGCTACACCTTC. Its translation is CAISESKGLYGYTF.

This rearrangement joins TRBV24-1 to TRBJ2-2; TRBD1 matches at 7 bases. CDR3 length equals 14 residues. With V trimmed by 7 bases and J by 3 bases, 4 bases remained unmatched. Germline V CDR1 and CDR2: KGHDR, SFDVKD. Here the CDR3 DNA reads TGTGCCACCAGAAAAACAGGGGACACCGGGGAGCTGTTTTTT. Its protein is CATRKTGDTGELFF.

The J gene is TRBJ2-1, the V gene TRBV3-1 (or the pseudogene TRBV3-2), with 8 bases fitting TRBD2. The CDR3 consists of 14 residues. V trimming: 8 bases; J trimming: 1 base; junction bases outside the gene matches: 4. The germline V gene encodes CDR1 LGHDT and CDR2 YNNKEL (reference sequence). CDR3 loop: CASRLAGSYNEQFF. DNA for the CDR3: TGTGCCAGCCGTTTAGCGGGATCCTACAATGAGCAGTTCTTC.

The CDR3 nucleotides are TGTGCCAGCAGCCAACGACAGGGGGACACCGGGGAGCTGTTTTTT. It is translated as CASSQRQGDTGELFF. The chain couples TRBV11-3 to TRBJ2-2; 9 positions match TRBD1. The CDR3 spans 15 residues. The V gene end was trimmed by 5 bases and the J gene end by 3 bases; junction bases not matched to a gene: 4. Germline V gene data show CDR1 as SGHNT and CDR2 as YENEEA. The full variable domain, completed using reference TRBV11-3 and TRBJ2-2, is EAGVVQSPRYKIIEKKQPVAFWCNPISGHNTLYWYLQNLGQGPELLIRYENEEAVDDSQLPKDRFSAERLKGVDSTLKIQPAELGDSAVYLCASSQRQGDTGELFFGEGSRLTVL.

The V call is TRBV5-1, the J call TRBJ2-1; 8 nucleotides agree with TRBD2. The CDR3 runs 18 residues. Trimming at V came to 4 bases and at J to 2 bases, leaving 14 bases not matched to a gene. CDR1 is SGHRS and CDR2 is YFSETQ in the germline V gene. CDR3 region: CASSPQLGSGDTYNEQFF. DNA of the CDR3: TGCGCCAGCAGCCCCCAATTGGGTAGCGGGGATACCTACAATGAGCAGTTCTTC.

J is TRBJ1-1 and V is TRBV29-1; weak D call: TRBD1 (5 bases). Germline V gives CDR1 SQVTM, CDR2 ANQGSEA. The CDR3 extends over 15 amino acids. V dropped 4 bases and J dropped 0 bases, with 15 bases sitting between them. The CDR3 sequence is CSVVGQGGVNTEAFF. The CDR3 DNA follows: TGCAGCGTTGTTGGGCAGGGTGGGGTGAACACTGAAGCTTTCTTT.

The chain has TRBV19 and TRBJ1-5; tentative D call: TRBD1 (5 bases). The germline CDR1 and CDR2 sequences are LNHDA and SQIVND (reference sequence). This CDR3 is built from 14 residues. V was shortened by 4 bases and J by 3 bases, with 10 bases between the two germline ends. The CDR3 region is CASSTDRYNQPQHF. CDR3 DNA sequence: TGTGCCAGTAGTACCGACAGATACAATCAGCCCCAGCATTTT.

The rearrangement uses TRBV10-1 and TRBJ2-3; the match to TRBD2 covers 7 bases. The CDR3 consists of 15 residues. Germline CDR1 and CDR2: WNHNN and SYGVQD (reference sequence). Trimming took 2 bases from V and 4 from J; bases not matched to a gene: 6. CDR3 loop: CASSERVAGSDTQYF. The DNA for the CDR3 is TGCGCCAGCAGTGAGAGAGTAGCGGGCTCAGATACGCAGTATTTT.

The chain employs TRBV12-3 or TRBV12-4 and TRBJ1-5; D not resolved. The CDR3 is 13 residues long. V lost 3 bases, J lost 5 bases, and 8 bases lay in between. CDR3 in amino acids: CASSFGGDQPQHF. CDR3 DNA: TGTGCCAGCAGTTTCGGAGGAGATCAGCCCCAGCATTTT.

The V gene is TRBV28, the J gene TRBJ2-2; D remains ambiguous. Germline CDR1 reads MDHEN; CDR2 reads SYDVKM. This CDR3 is 15 amino acids long. Deletions cut 5 bases from V and 6 bases from J, with 16 bases between. CDR3 sequence: CASSAGGPGAGELFF. DNA of the CDR3: TGTGCCAGCAGTGCCGGTGGTCCAGGTGCCGGGGAGCTGTTTTTT.

The chain links TRBV27 to TRBJ1-5; no definite D call. Germline assignment: CDR1 MNHEY and CDR2 SMNVEV (reference sequence). The CDR3 loop spans 16 amino acids. Trimming stripped 3 bases from V and 2 bases from J, with 14 bases between. The CDR3 here is CASSFRMGAGNQPQHF. The CDR3, as DNA: TGTGCCAGCAGTTTCAGGATGGGTGCTGGCAATCAGCCCCAGCATTTT.

V gene TRBV14 combines with J gene TRBJ2-5; 12 bases are shared with TRBD2. Looked up from germline, CDR1 is SGHDN and CDR2 is FVKESK. The CDR3 spans 19 residues. J gave up 0 bases and V 1 base, and 9 bases lay outside the gene matches. CDR3 sequence reads: CASSQVLAGGHLYQETQYF. The DNA for the CDR3 is TGTGCCAGCAGCCAAGTACTAGCGGGGGGCCACTTGTACCAAGAGACCCAGTACTTC.

The chain uses TRBV7-9 and TRBJ2-5, with D hard to call. Deletions cut 3 bases from V and 5 bases from J, with 4 bases between. The germline V gene encodes CDR1 SEHNR and CDR2 FQNEAQ (reference sequence). The CDR3 loop spans 11 amino acids. The CDR3: CASSLYETQYF. For the CDR3, the DNA is TGTGCCAGCAGCTTGTATGAGACCCAGTACTTC.

This clone was counted once. The V call is TRBV28, the J call TRBJ1-6, with D possibly TRBD1 on 5 matching bases. Looked up from germline, CDR1 is MDHEN and CDR2 is SYDVKM. The CDR3 runs to 15 residues. Deletions cut 7 bases from V and 3 bases from J, with 13 bases between. The CDR3 reads CASNKIDSYNSPLHF. In DNA, the CDR3 is TGTGCCAGCAACAAAATAGACAGCTATAATTCACCCCTCCACTTT.

The rearrangement uses TRBV2 and TRBJ1-5; D gene ambiguous. The CDR3 spans 14 residues. The germline V gene encodes CDR1 SNHLY and CDR2 FYNNEI. Trimming pared 7 bases from V and 6 bases from J, leaving 16 bases between. The CDR3 reads CASNPGSPGQPQHF. The CDR3 DNA reads as TGTGCCAGCAACCCCGGGTCTCCGGGTCAGCCCCAGCATTTT.

This clone was seen only a few times. The chain couples TRBV3-1 (or the pseudogene TRBV3-2) to TRBJ1-2, with 10 bases matching TRBD1. This CDR3 spans 13 amino acids. Germline-derived CDR1 and CDR2 are LGHDT and YNNKEL (reference sequence). J was trimmed by 6 bases and V by 3 bases; bases with no gene match: 1. The CDR3 loop reads CASSQDRGNGYTF. The CDR3, as DNA: TGTGCCAGCAGCCAGGACAGGGGGAATGGCTACACCTTC.

This clone appeared a single time. The chain employs TRBV6-5 and TRBJ2-1, with 8 bases identical to TRBD2. The germline CDR1 and CDR2 sequences are MNHEY and SVGAGI. After removal of 10 bases from V and 9 bases from J, the junction contained 11 bases not matched to a gene. This CDR3 comprises 13 residues. CDR3: CATSRLAGTEQFF. The CDR3 region has the DNA TGTGCCACCTCAAGGCTAGCGGGTACTGAGCAGTTCTTC.

The chain is built from TRBV5-1 and TRBJ1-4; 8 bases are a match to TRBD1. This CDR3 is 15 amino acids long. The J segment lost 4 bases and the V segment lost 0 bases, leaving 2 bases of the junction unmatched. Germline CDR1 and CDR2: SGHRS and YFSETQ. In DNA form, the CDR3 reads TGCGCCAGCAGCTTGGTTGGACAGGGTAATGAAAAACTGTTTTTT. Amino acids: CASSLVGQGNEKLFF.

V gene TRBV4-2 combines with J gene TRBJ2-2, with D possibly matching TRBD1 (7 bases). CDR3 length: 17 residues. Trimming left V 3 bases short and J 0 bases short, with 14 bases between. Germline lookup yields CDR1 LGHNA and CDR2 YNFKEQ. CDR3 nucleotide sequence: TGTGCCAGCAGCCACCTGGGGGGACAGACGAACACCGGGGAGCTGTTTTTT. This encodes CASSHLGGQTNTGELFF.

The chain recombines TRBV13 with TRBJ1-3, with D unresolved. This CDR3 comprises 13 residues. With 3 bases removed from V and 0 bases from J, the gap between germline ends came to 3 bases. CDR1 is PRHDT and CDR2 is FYEKMQ in the germline V gene (reference sequence). Written as DNA, the CDR3 is TGTGCCAGCAGCTTTTACTCTGGAAACACCATATATTTT. The encoded protein is CASSFYSGNTIYF.

CDR3 region: CASSRDLQETQYF. The DNA of the CDR3 is TGTGCCAGCAGTCGAGACTTACAAGAGACCCAGTACTTC. V gene TRBV28 combines with J gene TRBJ2-5; no clear D gene. The CDR3 runs 13 residues. Deletions cut 5 bases from V and 2 bases from J, with 9 bases between. CDR1 and CDR2 from the germline V gene are MDHEN and SYDVKM.